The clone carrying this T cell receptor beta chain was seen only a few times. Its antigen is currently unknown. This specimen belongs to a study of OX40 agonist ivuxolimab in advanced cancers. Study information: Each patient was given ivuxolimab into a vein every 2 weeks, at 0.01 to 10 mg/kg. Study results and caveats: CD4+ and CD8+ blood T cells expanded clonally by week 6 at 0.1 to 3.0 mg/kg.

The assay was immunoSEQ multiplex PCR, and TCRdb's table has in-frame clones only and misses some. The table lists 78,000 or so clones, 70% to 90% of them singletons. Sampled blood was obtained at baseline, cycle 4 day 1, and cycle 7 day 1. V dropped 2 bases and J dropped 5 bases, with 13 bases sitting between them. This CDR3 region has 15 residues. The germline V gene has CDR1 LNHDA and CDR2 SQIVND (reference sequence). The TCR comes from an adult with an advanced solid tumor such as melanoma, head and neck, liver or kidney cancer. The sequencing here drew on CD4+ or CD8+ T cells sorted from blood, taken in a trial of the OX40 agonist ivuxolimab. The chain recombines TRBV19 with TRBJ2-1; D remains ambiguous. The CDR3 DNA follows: TGTGCCAGTAGTATAAGTTCGGTAGAAAACAATGAGCAGTTCTTC. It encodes CASSISSVENNEQFF.